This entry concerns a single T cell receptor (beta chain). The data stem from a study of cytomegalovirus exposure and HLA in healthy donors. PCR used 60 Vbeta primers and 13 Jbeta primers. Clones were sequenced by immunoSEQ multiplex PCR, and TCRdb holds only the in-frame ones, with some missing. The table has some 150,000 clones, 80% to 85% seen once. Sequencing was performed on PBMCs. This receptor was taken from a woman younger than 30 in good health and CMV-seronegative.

In DNA form, the CDR3 reads TGTGCCAGTAGGGCCCTAGGGGGCAATGAGCAGTTCTTC. Encoded protein: CASRALGGNEQFF. This chain links TRBV19 with TRBJ2-1; perhaps TRBD1 as D (6 bases). CDR3 length: 13 amino acids. Trimming left V 6 bases short and J 6 bases short, with 12 bases between. The V gene's germline CDR1 is LNHDA and CDR2 SQIVND (reference sequence).